The 27 T cell receptor beta chains below come from one sample, sequenced in a study of lung T cells in sarcoidosis with Löfgren's syndrome. TCRdb ran MiXCR on the reads and lists one entry per CDR3 protein. The sample lists around 60,000 distinct CDR3 sequences; less than 25% were seen once. The sample taken for sequencing was CD4+ T cells from PBMCs. Receptors originate from a human donor with sarcoidosis (Löfgren's syndrome or another form), or a control subject (not recorded which).

V usage is TRBV7-8 and J usage is TRBJ2-3, with 10 bases lining up with TRBD2. There are 14 residues in the CDR3. Unmatched junction bases numbered 4, after V lost 4 bases and J lost 6 bases. Germline loops: CDR1 SGHVS, CDR2 FQNEAQ. The CDR3 spells CASSSGLARDTQYF. DNA for the CDR3: TGTGCCAGCAGCTCGGGACTAGCGAGGGATACGCAGTATTTT.

This clonotype was counted at least ten times. The chain links TRBV20-1 to TRBJ2-6; the D is unclear. Germline V CDR1 and CDR2: DFQATT, SNEGSKA (reference sequence). Trimming took off 0 bases at V and 0 bases at J, with 6 bases between the two ends. This CDR3 is built from 15 residues. The CDR3 DNA is TGCAGTGCTAGAGATCGGCTCTCTGGGGCCAACGTCCTGACTTTC. Amino acid sequence: CSARDRLSGANVLTF.

This chain joins TRBV7-9 and TRBJ1-3; D gene ambiguous. This CDR3 has 10 residues. The V gene's germline CDR1 is SEHNR and CDR2 FQNEAQ (reference sequence). V lost 8 bases, J lost 1 base, and 0 bases lay in between. CDR3 in amino acids: CASSGNTIYF. In nucleotides, the CDR3 is TGTGCCAGCTCTGGAAACACCATATATTTT.

This clonotype was seen many times. The chain combines TRBV27 with TRBJ2-1, with D perhaps TRBD1 (5 bases). CDR1 and CDR2 from the germline V gene are MNHEY and SMNVEV (reference sequence). The CDR3 is made up of 12 amino acids. Deletions cut 5 bases from V and 6 bases from J, with 8 bases between. The CDR3 DNA reads as TGTGCCAGCAGTCCCCAGGGCAATGAGCAGTTCTTC. It is translated as CASSPQGNEQFF.

This clonotype came up many times. V is TRBV28 and J is TRBJ1-1, with D uncertain. V was cut by 5 bases and J by 8 bases, with 12 bases left in between. Germline-derived CDR1 and CDR2 are MDHEN and SYDVKM. This CDR3 is built from 12 residues. For the CDR3, the DNA is TGTGCCAGCAGTGTGTGGAGTGTGGAAGCTTTCTTT. Translating gives CASSVWSVEAFF.

This clonotype was detected only a few times. J is TRBJ2-2 and V is TRBV15, with D possibly matching TRBD2 (5 bases). Germline lookup yields CDR1 LNHNV and CDR2 YYDKDF (reference sequence). The CDR3 has 16 amino acids. With 3 bases removed from V and 7 bases from J, the gap between germline ends came to 18 bases. CDR3 DNA: TGTGCCACCAGCAGGGGTGAAGCGTCACGGGGCGGGGAGCTGTTTTTT. Its translation: CATSRGEASRGGELFF. Together with reference TRBV15 and TRBJ2-2, the CDR3 gives the full variable domain: DAMVIQNPRYQVTQFGKPVTLSCSQTLNHNVMYWYQQKSSQAPKLLFHYYDKDFNNEADTPDNFQSRRPNTSFCFLDIRSPGLGDTAMYLCATSRGEASRGGELFFGEGSRLTVL.

This clonotype was counted at least ten times. The gene calls are TRBV6-2 or TRBV6-3 and TRBJ1-1, with a weak D call TRBD1 (5 bases). The CDR3 has 13 amino acids. V was pared by 2 bases and J by 8 bases, with 12 bases between. Germline V lookup: CDR1 MNHEY, CDR2 SVGEGT. CDR3 amino acids: CASSYQGAGEAFF. DNA for the CDR3: TGTGCCAGCAGTTACCAGGGTGCTGGCGAAGCTTTCTTT.

The chain links TRBV5-4 to TRBJ2-6; D is perhaps TRBD2 (6 bases). Trimming took 4 bases from V and 0 from J, leaving 11 bases between them. This CDR3 comprises 16 residues. The germline CDR1 and CDR2 sequences are SGHNT and YYREEE (reference sequence). The DNA for the CDR3 is TGTGCCAGCAGCCGGTGGAGGGGCTCTGGGGCCAACGTCCTGACTTTC. It is translated as CASSRWRGSGANVLTF.

This clonotype appeared a single time. A single base separates this from a much larger clone, so it may be a read error. The chain has TRBV20-1 and TRBJ1-1, with 8 bases matching TRBD1. CDR1 is DFQATT, CDR2 SNEGSKA, per germline (reference sequence). The CDR3 runs to 12 residues. The CDR3 sequence is CSARQGATEALF. The CDR3 DNA reads as TGCAGTGCTAGACAGGGGGCAACTGAAGCTCTCTTT.

This clonotype was found once. One base away lies a much larger clone, so this may be a sequencing read error. The genes are TRBV3-1 and TRBJ1-5; D is undetermined. The CDR3 runs 13 residues. Per germline, CDR1 LGHDT and CDR2 YNNKEL (reference sequence). This CDR3 reads CASGQDRDQPQHF. Here the CDR3 DNA reads TGTGCCAGCGGCCAAGATAGGGATCAGCCCCAGCATTTT.

The chain has TRBV5-1 and TRBJ2-1; 7 bases are a match to TRBD1. V lost 4 bases to trimming and J lost 12 bases; unmatched junction nucleotides: 7. Germline V gene sequence: CDR1 SGHRS, CDR2 YFSETQ. The CDR3 has 12 residues. Here the CDR3 DNA reads TGCGCCAGCAGCAGCGACAGGGTCCGGCAGTTCTTC. Encoded protein: CASSSDRVRQFF.

The chain links TRBV6-2 or TRBV6-3 to TRBJ2-5; D is unresolved. The V end lost 7 bases, the J end lost 1 base, and 16 bases lay between the germline ends. The CDR3 spans 15 residues. The germline V gene encodes CDR1 MNHEY and CDR2 SVGEGT. DNA of the CDR3: TGTGCCAGCACTTTACCCGACGGCAGCCAAGAGACCCAGTACTTC. Amino acid sequence: CASTLPDGSQETQYF.

The chain carries TRBV29-1 and TRBJ2-1; D is ambiguous. The CDR3 runs to 13 residues. The V end lost 5 bases, the J end lost 12 bases, and 20 bases lay between the germline ends. The germline gives CDR1 SQVTM, CDR2 ANQGSEA. Here the CDR3 reads CSVRSSLSKGQFF. The CDR3 nucleotides read TGCAGCGTTCGGTCCTCCTTGTCTAAGGGGCAGTTCTTC.

This clonotype occurred once. The genes are TRBV9 and TRBJ2-6; TRBD2 matches 11 bases. V trimming: 0 bases; J trimming: 2 bases; junction bases outside the gene matches: 4. This CDR3 has 18 amino acids. Germline V lookup: CDR1 SGDLS, CDR2 YYNGEE. The CDR3 loop is CASSVATSGGTGANVLTF. The CDR3 nucleotides read TGTGCCAGCAGCGTAGCAACTAGCGGGGGTACTGGGGCCAACGTCCTGACTTTC.

The gene calls are TRBV30 and TRBJ1-1; D is perhaps TRBD1 (6 bases). Per germline, CDR1 GTSNPN and CDR2 SVGIG (reference sequence). This CDR3 region has 14 residues. Trimming pared 5 bases from V and 1 base from J, leaving 14 bases between. The CDR3 protein is CAWRAGTRNTEAFF. The DNA of the CDR3 is TGTGCCTGGCGAGCCGGGACACGGAACACTGAAGCTTTCTTT. The variable domain in full, completed from reference TRBV30 and TRBJ1-1, reads SQTIHQWPATLVQPVGSPLSLECTVEGTSNPNLYWYRQAAGRGLQLLFYSVGIGQISSEVPQNLSASRPQDRQFILSSKKLLLSDSGFYLCAWRAGTRNTEAFFGQGTRLTVV.

The V call is TRBV20-1, the J call TRBJ2-1; no firm D call. The germline gives CDR1 DFQATT, CDR2 SNEGSKA (reference sequence). The CDR3 spans 11 residues. V lost 6 bases and J 8 bases, leaving 11 bases between the germline ends. This CDR3 reads CSARPPHEQFF. CDR3 DNA: TGCAGTGCCCGCCCCCCCCATGAGCAGTTCTTC.

This clonotype was recorded many times. V gene TRBV28 combines with J gene TRBJ2-7; D not certain. Germline lookup yields CDR1 MDHEN and CDR2 SYDVKM. Trimming cost V 5 bases and J 1 base, with 3 bases left between them. CDR3 length: 11 amino acids. The DNA for the CDR3 is TGTGCCAGCAGTCGTTCCTACGAGCAGTACGTC. It is translated as CASSRSYEQYV.

Comment on this clonotype: A much larger clone sits a single nucleotide away, making a read error possible. The CDR3 region has the DNA TGTGCCAGCAGTGAAAGGGCATGGGGCGGACTCCAGAACACTGAAGCTCTCTTT. Amino acid sequence: CASSERAWGGLQNTEALF. The chain has TRBV2 and TRBJ1-1, with D perhaps matching TRBD1 (5 bases). The CDR3 spans 18 residues. Germline V gene lookup returns CDR1 SNHLY and CDR2 FYNNEI.

The J gene is TRBJ2-1, the V gene TRBV20-1, with 14 bases lining up with TRBD2. The CDR3 runs 14 residues. Germline V gene lookup returns CDR1 DFQATT and CDR2 SNEGSKA (reference sequence). With V trimmed by 3 bases and J by 9 bases, 4 bases remained unmatched. CDR3 DNA: TGCAGTGCTAGGGGACTAGCGGGAGTTGGTGAGCAGTTCTTC. Translated, it gives CSARGLAGVGEQFF.

CDR3 region: CASSPPDFLATYEQYF. CDR3 nucleotides: TGTGCCAGCTCACCACCTGATTTCCTAGCTACCTACGAGCAGTACTTC. J is TRBJ2-7 and V is TRBV18; D is possibly TRBD2 (5 bases). V was pared by 0 bases and J by 2 bases, with 14 bases between. CDR3 length: 16 amino acids. Looked up from germline, CDR1 is KGHSH and CDR2 is LQKENI.

In this sample, this clonotype turned up many times. The rearrangement links TRBV28 to TRBJ2-5; D may match TRBD1 or TRBD2 (5 bases each). V gave up 5 bases and J gave up 5 bases, with 21 bases separating them. The germline CDR1 and CDR2 sequences are MDHEN and SYDVKM. The CDR3 is 16 amino acids. CDR3 bases: TGTGCCAGCAGTAGAGGATCGGGGCCAAAAGGGGAGACCCAGTACTTC. Translation: CASSRGSGPKGETQYF.

Of note for this clonotype: The junction differs from germline at one of its ends, possibly a read error. J is TRBJ1-1 and V is TRBV2; the D is unclear. The length of the CDR3 is 14 residues. The germline V gene encodes CDR1 SNHLY and CDR2 FYNNEI. CDR3 in amino acids: CAGSPQGLRTEAFF. CDR3 in DNA: TGTGCCGGCAGTCCCCAAGGCCTGAGGACTGAAGCTTTCTTT.

In the case of this clonotype: This may be a read error: a much more frequent sequence differs by one nucleotide. V usage is TRBV15 and J usage is TRBJ2-1; D perhaps matches TRBD2 (5 bases). Germline-derived CDR1 and CDR2 are LNHNV and YYDKDF (reference sequence). The CDR3 has 15 residues. Here the CDR3 reads CATSRDPARAGERFF. Written as DNA, the CDR3 is TGTGCCACCAGCAGAGATCCCGCAAGGGCGGGTGAGCGGTTCTTC.

Concerning this clonotype: A read error may be the cause here, since a much bigger clone is one base away. The chain uses TRBV20-1 and TRBJ1-2; D ambiguous. The V gene lost 4 bases and the J gene lost 1 base, with 16 bases spanning the gap. Germline CDR1 is DFQATT and CDR2 is SNEGSKA (reference sequence). The CDR3 is 15 amino acids. The CDR3 coding sequence is TGCAGTGCTAATTTGCAGGTCTCAAGTAACTATGGCTACACCTTC. Translated, it gives CSANLQVSSNYGYTF.

There are many counts of this clonotype. The chain links TRBV20-1 to TRBJ2-7; 12 nucleotides match TRBD1. V was pared by 4 bases and J by 2 bases, with 3 bases of the junction left unmatched. The germline V gene has CDR1 DFQATT and CDR2 SNEGSKA (reference sequence). This CDR3 has 14 amino acids. The CDR3 DNA reads as TGCAGTGCTACGGGGGACAGGGGGCCCTACGAGCAGTACTTC. Its translation: CSATGDRGPYEQYF.

This clonotype was detected only a few times. This rearrangement joins TRBV7-8 to TRBJ2-1; TRBD2 aligns across 9 bases. The V segment lost 1 base and the J segment 15 bases; nucleotides outside the gene matches: 7. Germline CDR1 SGHVS, CDR2 FQNEAQ. The CDR3 runs 13 residues. The CDR3 region has the DNA TGTGCCAGCAGCTTAGGAGCGGGGGGTTTACCGTTCTTC. The encoded protein is CASSLGAGGLPFF.

This clonotype was seen many times. The chain links TRBV27 to TRBJ2-7; perhaps TRBD1 as D (6 bases). The CDR3 is 14 residues long. Trimming took off 4 bases at V and 2 bases at J, with 12 bases between the two ends. Germline lookup yields CDR1 MNHEY and CDR2 SMNVEV (reference sequence). The CDR3 nucleotides read TGTGCCAGCAGTTCAGACAGGCACCCCTACGAGCAGTACTTC. Translation gives CASSSDRHPYEQYF.